This T cell receptor beta chain was documented in a study of response to subunit inactivated influenza vaccine. Findings and caveats of the study: The study's authors posited that every seasonal influenza vaccination enlists few new T cells.

This CDR3 is built from 11 residues. Germline CDR1 and CDR2: SGHTA and FQGNSA. Between the trimmed V and J ends, which lost 9 bases and 4 bases, there was a span of 9 bases. TCRdb independently ran MiXCR on the RT-PCR reads; one entry per CDR3 protein. The table has over 750,000 distinct CDR3 sequences, 21% seen once. As to this clonotype: The antigen remains unidentified.

This sample comprised PBMCs from blood, obtained 5 to 6 days after vaccination. The J gene is TRBJ1-1, the V gene TRBV7-2; D may be TRBD1 (5 bases). The TCR originated in a man in his fifties who received an inactivated influenza vaccine. CDR3 coding DNA: TGTGCCAGGGCAGGGTCCACTGAAGCTTTCTTT. It yields the protein CARAGSTEAFF.